Each of the 2 T cell receptor beta chains below was sequenced from the same sample in a study of blood T cell repertoires in COVID-19. Profiling relied on immunoSEQ multiplex PCR, and the TCRdb table lists in-frame clones only, not all of them. The data contain around 210,000 clones, around 80% of them singletons. The material sequenced was peripheral blood. The source of these receptors is an elderly woman with COVID-19, enrolled during active disease.

The chain employs TRBV3-1 (or the pseudogene TRBV3-2) and TRBJ2-5; TRBD2 matches 9 bases. The length of the CDR3 is 15 residues. Germline CDR1 and CDR2: LGHDT and YNNKEL (reference sequence). V gave up 4 bases and J gave up 3 bases; unmatched junction bases: 6. The CDR3 DNA is TGTGCCAGCAGCCGCTTCGCGGGAGGGGAAGAGACCCAGTACTTC. As protein: CASSRFAGGEETQYF.

The V gene is TRBV7-8, the J gene TRBJ1-5, with a possible D match to TRBD1 (5 bases). V dropped 3 bases and J dropped 3 bases, with 18 bases sitting between them. Germline lookup yields CDR1 SGHVS and CDR2 FQNEAQ. The length of the CDR3 is 17 residues. The CDR3 region is CASSFTWTPAANQPQHF. CDR3 nucleotides: TGTGCCAGCAGCTTTACGTGGACACCCGCCGCCAATCAGCCCCAGCATTTT.